The rows below give T cell receptor beta chains drawn from one sample of a study of blood T cell repertoires in COVID-19. Produced via immunoSEQ multiplex PCR; TCRdb's table is partial and in-frame only. Of about 240,000 clones listed, about 86% are singletons. The sequencing sample was made of peripheral blood. Receptor source: an elderly woman with acute or convalescent COVID-19. CDR3s include the opening cysteine and the closing phenylalanine or tryptophan. The order of the fields is J gene, clone size, D gene, V gene, CDR3 length, CDR3 DNA, CDR3 protein. D genes are given only for firm matches. Clone size appears in some rows only: once, few, many, or a class for an expanded clone.

j_call: TRBJ1-1
clone_size: .
d_call: TRBD1
v_call: TRBV2
cdr3_length: 15
cdr3_nt: TGTGCCAGCGTAACGGGAACCAGGGGGCTGGCTGAAGCTTTCTTT
cdr3_aa: CASVTGTRGLAEAFF

j_call: TRBJ2-7
clone_size: .
d_call: .
v_call: TRBV6-2/TRBV6-3
cdr3_length: 12
cdr3_nt: TGTGCCAGCAGTTACTCTTGGGGACAAAATATCTTC
cdr3_aa: CASSYSWGQNIF

j_call: TRBJ2-7
clone_size: .
d_call: .
v_call: TRBV6-5
cdr3_length: 14
cdr3_nt: TGTGCCAGCAGTTACTATTCGGGGAACTACGAGCAGTACTTC
cdr3_aa: CASSYYSGNYEQYF

j_call: TRBJ2-2
clone_size: .
d_call: TRBD1
v_call: TRBV7-9
cdr3_length: 16
cdr3_nt: TGTGCCAGCAGCTTTTCCGGGACAGGGTTGGGCGGGGAGCTGTTTTTT
cdr3_aa: CASSFSGTGLGGELFF

j_call: TRBJ1-6
clone_size: few
d_call: .
v_call: TRBV4-1
cdr3_length: 14
cdr3_nt: TGCGCCAGCAGCCAAGATGAGGCGCGGCTACCCCTCCACTTT
cdr3_aa: CASSQDEARLPLHF

j_call: TRBJ1-2
clone_size: .
d_call: .
v_call: TRBV29-1
cdr3_length: 13
cdr3_nt: TGCAGCGTTGTGAGGGCCCCTAACTATGGCTACACCTTC
cdr3_aa: CSVVRAPNYGYTF

j_call: TRBJ2-1
clone_size: .
d_call: TRBD2
v_call: TRBV27
cdr3_length: 18
cdr3_nt: TGTGCCAGCAGTTTATATGGTAGCGGGGCCTACTCCTACAATGAGCAGTTCTTC
cdr3_aa: CASSLYGSGAYSYNEQFF

j_call: TRBJ1-1
clone_size: .
d_call: .
v_call: TRBV6-5
cdr3_length: 14
cdr3_nt: TGTGCCACCAACCCCGGCGAGGGTGGGACTGAAGCTTTCTTT
cdr3_aa: CATNPGEGGTEAFF

j_call: TRBJ1-2
clone_size: .
d_call: .
v_call: TRBV19
cdr3_length: 13
cdr3_nt: TGTGCCAGTAGTATGGAGAGGGCCTATGGCTACACCTTC
cdr3_aa: CASSMERAYGYTF

j_call: TRBJ2-5
clone_size: once
d_call: .
v_call: TRBV21-1
cdr3_length: 18
cdr3_nt: TGTGCCAGCAGCCCAATGACCCGTTTTTTCGGGTCTACGAGGACCCAGTACTTC
cdr3_aa: CASSPMTRFFGSTRTQYF

j_call: TRBJ1-2
clone_size: .
d_call: .
v_call: TRBV12-3/TRBV12-4
cdr3_length: 12
cdr3_nt: TGTGCCAGCAGTTTCCGGAACTATGGCTACACCTTC
cdr3_aa: CASSFRNYGYTF

j_call: TRBJ2-7
clone_size: .
d_call: .
v_call: TRBV5-1
cdr3_length: 15
cdr3_nt: TGCGCCAGCAGCTTGTGGGGCAGGGGCTCCTACGAGCAGTACTTC
cdr3_aa: CASSLWGRGSYEQYF

j_call: TRBJ1-5
clone_size: .
d_call: TRBD1
v_call: TRBV6-1
cdr3_length: 16
cdr3_nt: TGTGCCAGCAGTGAATTAAGGACAGGGGACAATCAGCCCCAGCATTTT
cdr3_aa: CASSELRTGDNQPQHF

j_call: TRBJ2-2
clone_size: .
d_call: .
v_call: TRBV3-1/TRBV3-2
cdr3_length: 13
cdr3_nt: TGTGCCAGCAGCCCGCCGGGTGGTGGGGAGCTGTTTTTT
cdr3_aa: CASSPPGGGELFF

j_call: TRBJ2-3
clone_size: .
d_call: .
v_call: TRBV15
cdr3_length: 17
cdr3_nt: TGTGCCACCAGCAGAGATCATGGGGGCGCGGGCACAGATACGCAGTATTTT
cdr3_aa: CATSRDHGGAGTDTQYF

j_call: TRBJ1-5
clone_size: few
d_call: .
v_call: TRBV3-1/TRBV3-2
cdr3_length: 14
cdr3_nt: TGTGCCAGCAGTGAAAGGGCGGCGGGTCAGCCCCAGCATTTT
cdr3_aa: CASSERAAGQPQHF

j_call: TRBJ2-7
clone_size: .
d_call: .
v_call: TRBV28
cdr3_length: 13
cdr3_nt: TGTGCCAGCAGTTTTCGGGTCCCATACGAGCAGTACTTC
cdr3_aa: CASSFRVPYEQYF

j_call: TRBJ1-4
clone_size: .
d_call: .
v_call: TRBV3-1/TRBV3-2
cdr3_length: 17
cdr3_nt: TGTGCCAGCAGCCTACATGCGGGGGACGAAACTAATGAAAAACTGTTTTTT
cdr3_aa: CASSLHAGDETNEKLFF

j_call: TRBJ1-2
clone_size: .
d_call: TRBD1
v_call: TRBV2
cdr3_length: 13
cdr3_nt: TGTGCCAGCAGTACGGACAGGACCTATGGCTACACCTTC
cdr3_aa: CASSTDRTYGYTF

j_call: TRBJ2-7
clone_size: .
d_call: TRBD1
v_call: TRBV18
cdr3_length: 15
cdr3_nt: TGTGCCAGCTCAACCACGACAGGGGGCCGGTACGAGCAGTACTTC
cdr3_aa: CASSTTTGGRYEQYF

j_call: TRBJ2-1
clone_size: .
d_call: .
v_call: TRBV5-1
cdr3_length: 16
cdr3_nt: TGCGCCAGCAGTTTCATAGTTCGCAAGTCCTACAATGAGCAGTTCTTC
cdr3_aa: CASSFIVRKSYNEQFF

j_call: TRBJ2-6
clone_size: .
d_call: .
v_call: TRBV2
cdr3_length: 19
cdr3_nt: TGTGCCAGCAGGGGAGGAACAGGGGGACTACTCTCTGGGGCCAACGTCCTGACTTTC
cdr3_aa: CASRGGTGGLLSGANVLTF

j_call: TRBJ2-5
clone_size: .
d_call: TRBD2
v_call: TRBV7-3
cdr3_length: 16
cdr3_nt: TGTGCCAGCAGCACGGGGACTAGCGGGTACCAAGAGACCCAGTACTTC
cdr3_aa: CASSTGTSGYQETQYF

j_call: TRBJ1-1
clone_size: .
d_call: .
v_call: TRBV18
cdr3_length: 13
cdr3_nt: TGTGCCAGCTCACCACCTCAGGTTCCTGGGGCTTTCTTT
cdr3_aa: CASSPPQVPGAFF

j_call: TRBJ1-1
clone_size: .
d_call: TRBD1
v_call: TRBV28
cdr3_length: 10
cdr3_nt: TGTGCCAGCAGAGACAGGGACGCTTTCTTT
cdr3_aa: CASRDRDAFF

j_call: TRBJ1-5
clone_size: few
d_call: .
v_call: TRBV6-6
cdr3_length: 15
cdr3_nt: TGTGCCAGCAGTTACCCGGGGGGAGGCAATCAGCCCCAGCATTTT
cdr3_aa: CASSYPGGGNQPQHF

j_call: TRBJ1-2
clone_size: .
d_call: .
v_call: TRBV5-6
cdr3_length: 14
cdr3_nt: TGTGCCAGCAGCTTGAATCAGGCTAACTATGGCTACACCTTC
cdr3_aa: CASSLNQANYGYTF

j_call: TRBJ2-2
clone_size: .
d_call: .
v_call: TRBV19
cdr3_length: 15
cdr3_nt: TGTGCCAGTAGTCCACAGGGTCTCCACACCGGGGAGCTGTTTTTT
cdr3_aa: CASSPQGLHTGELFF

j_call: TRBJ1-1
clone_size: .
d_call: TRBD1
v_call: TRBV5-1
cdr3_length: 15
cdr3_nt: TGCGCCAGCAGCTCCAAGGGACAGGGGGGCACTGAAGCTTTCTTT
cdr3_aa: CASSSKGQGGTEAFF